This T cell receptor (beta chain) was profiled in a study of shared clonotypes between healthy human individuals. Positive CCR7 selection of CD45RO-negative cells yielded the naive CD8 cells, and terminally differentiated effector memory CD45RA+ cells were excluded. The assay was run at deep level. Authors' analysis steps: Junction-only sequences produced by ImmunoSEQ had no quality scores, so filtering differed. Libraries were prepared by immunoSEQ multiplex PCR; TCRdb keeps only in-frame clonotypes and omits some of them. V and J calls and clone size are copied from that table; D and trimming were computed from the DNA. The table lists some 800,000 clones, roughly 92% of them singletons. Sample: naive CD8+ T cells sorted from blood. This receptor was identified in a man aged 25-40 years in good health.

In nucleotides, the CDR3 is TGTGCCAGCAGTGGGAACATCCTTTTGCTGGATGGCTACACCTTC. Its protein is CASSGNILLLDGYTF. The chain joins TRBV27 to TRBJ1-2; no clear D gene. Trimming cost V 5 bases and J 6 bases, with 19 bases left between them. Germline loops: CDR1 MNHEY, CDR2 SMNVEV (reference sequence). The CDR3 spans 15 residues.